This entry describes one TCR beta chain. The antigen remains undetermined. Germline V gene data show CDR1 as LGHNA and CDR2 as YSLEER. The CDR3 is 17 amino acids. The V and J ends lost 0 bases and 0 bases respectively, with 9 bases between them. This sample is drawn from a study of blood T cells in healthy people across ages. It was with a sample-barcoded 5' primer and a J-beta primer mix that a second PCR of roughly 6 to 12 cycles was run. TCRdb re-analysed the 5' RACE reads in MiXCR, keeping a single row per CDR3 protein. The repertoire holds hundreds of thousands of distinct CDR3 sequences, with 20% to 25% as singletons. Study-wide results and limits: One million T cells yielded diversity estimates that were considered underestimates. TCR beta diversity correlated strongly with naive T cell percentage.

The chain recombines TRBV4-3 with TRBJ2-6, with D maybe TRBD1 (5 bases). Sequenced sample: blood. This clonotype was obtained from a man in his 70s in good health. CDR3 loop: CASSQDHRPSGANVLTF. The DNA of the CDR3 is TGCGCCAGCAGCCAAGATCACAGGCCCTCTGGGGCCAACGTCCTGACTTTC.